A selection of T cell receptor beta chains follows, all from one sample in a study of blood T cell repertoires in COVID-19. Sequencing was performed with immunoSEQ multiplex PCR; in TCRdb, only in-frame clones are kept and a portion is missing. The profile covers 85,000 to 110,000 clones, with just over 85% appearing a single time and roughly 3.5% taken by the ten largest. The sample consisted of peripheral blood. The receptors here all came from a human donor in a cohort sampled during active COVID-19. CDR3s include the opening cysteine and the closing phenylalanine or tryptophan. The order of the fields is J gene, CDR3 length, V gene, clone size, D gene, CDR3 DNA, CDR3 protein. The D gene is left open where the match is weak. Clone size is shown for a subset of rows, as once, few, many or a class of expanded clone.

J gene: TRBJ1-5; CDR3 length: 17; V gene: TRBV5-8; clone size: NA; D gene: NA; CDR3 DNA: TGTGCCAGCAGCTTGACGTCAGGGATACTTAGCAATCAGCCCCAGCATTTT; CDR3 protein: CASSLTSGILSNQPQHF
J gene: TRBJ2-1; CDR3 length: 15; V gene: TRBV6-5; clone size: NA; D gene: TRBD1; CDR3 DNA: TGTGCCAGCCAGTGGGGACAGAGCTCCTACAATGAGCAGTTCTTC; CDR3 protein: CASQWGQSSYNEQFF
J gene: TRBJ2-1; CDR3 length: 11; V gene: TRBV6-5; clone size: NA; D gene: NA; CDR3 DNA: TGTGCCAGCAGCCCGGCGGATGAGCAGTTCTTC; CDR3 protein: CASSPADEQFF
J gene: TRBJ2-1; CDR3 length: 16; V gene: TRBV4-1; clone size: NA; D gene: NA; CDR3 DNA: TGCGCCAGCAGCCACCGGACGGGAAGCTCCTACAATGAGCAGTTCTTC; CDR3 protein: CASSHRTGSSYNEQFF
J gene: TRBJ2-7; CDR3 length: 14; V gene: TRBV30; clone size: NA; D gene: NA; CDR3 DNA: TGTGCCTGGAGTGTAGGAGACGGCTCCTACGAGCAGTACTTC; CDR3 protein: CAWSVGDGSYEQYF
J gene: TRBJ1-5; CDR3 length: 16; V gene: TRBV6-5; clone size: NA; D gene: NA; CDR3 DNA: TGTGCCAGCAGTTACCGGTACAGGGAGCGCAATCAGCCCCAGCATTTT; CDR3 protein: CASSYRYRERNQPQHF
J gene: TRBJ2-7; CDR3 length: 15; V gene: TRBV7-2; clone size: once; D gene: TRBD2; CDR3 DNA: TGTGCCAGCAGCTTAGGTAGCGGGAGCTCCTACGAGCAGTACTTC; CDR3 protein: CASSLGSGSSYEQYF
J gene: TRBJ2-7; CDR3 length: 15; V gene: TRBV4-1; clone size: NA; D gene: NA; CDR3 DNA: TGCGCCAGCAGCCAAGAGAGACAGCCTTCCTACGAGCAGTACTTC; CDR3 protein: CASSQERQPSYEQYF
J gene: TRBJ1-4; CDR3 length: 15; V gene: TRBV2; clone size: NA; D gene: NA; CDR3 DNA: TGTGCCAGCACACCCTCCGGGGGGCCTAATGAAAAACTGTTTTTT; CDR3 protein: CASTPSGGPNEKLFF
J gene: TRBJ2-7; CDR3 length: 12; V gene: TRBV10-3; clone size: NA; D gene: TRBD2; CDR3 DNA: TGTGCGACCGGGACTAGCGGGGACGAGCAGTACTTC; CDR3 protein: CATGTSGDEQYF
J gene: TRBJ2-5; CDR3 length: 13; V gene: TRBV5-6; clone size: NA; D gene: NA; CDR3 DNA: TGTGCCAGCAGCTCGGGACTGCGAGAGGCCCAGTACTTC; CDR3 protein: CASSSGLREAQYF
J gene: TRBJ2-1; CDR3 length: 11; V gene: TRBV28; clone size: NA; D gene: NA; CDR3 DNA: TGTGCCAGCAGGCACAGGGGGGGGCAGTTCTTC; CDR3 protein: CASRHRGGQFF
J gene: TRBJ2-2; CDR3 length: 16; V gene: TRBV7-9; clone size: NA; D gene: NA; CDR3 DNA: TGTGCCAGCAGCTTAGGACTACGCGCGAACACCGGGGAGCTGTTTTTT; CDR3 protein: CASSLGLRANTGELFF
J gene: TRBJ2-1; CDR3 length: 15; V gene: TRBV6-5; clone size: NA; D gene: NA; CDR3 DNA: TGTGCCAGCAGTTTGACATACTGGGCCTACAATGAGCAGTTCTTC; CDR3 protein: CASSLTYWAYNEQFF
J gene: TRBJ2-7; CDR3 length: 14; V gene: TRBV7-2; clone size: NA; D gene: TRBD1; CDR3 DNA: TGTGCCAGCAGCGCGGGACAGGGCCCCTACGAGCAGTACTTC; CDR3 protein: CASSAGQGPYEQYF
J gene: TRBJ2-1; CDR3 length: 16; V gene: TRBV5-1; clone size: NA; D gene: TRBD1; CDR3 DNA: TGCGCCAGCAGCTTGGCCGTGGGGACAGGGGGCAGTGAGCAGTTCTTC; CDR3 protein: CASSLAVGTGGSEQFF
J gene: TRBJ2-3; CDR3 length: 14; V gene: TRBV5-1; clone size: NA; D gene: NA; CDR3 DNA: TGCGCCAGCCAAGAGGGGGGGTTCACAGATACGCAGTATTTT; CDR3 protein: CASQEGGFTDTQYF
J gene: TRBJ1-3; CDR3 length: 14; V gene: TRBV29-1; clone size: NA; D gene: TRBD1; CDR3 DNA: TGCAGTTATTCGACAGGGGCGCCTGGAAACACCATATATTTT; CDR3 protein: CSYSTGAPGNTIYF
J gene: TRBJ1-2; CDR3 length: 15; V gene: TRBV6-5; clone size: NA; D gene: TRBD1; CDR3 DNA: TGTGCCAGCACGAGGACAGGGGAAGGTAGGTATGGCTACACCTTC; CDR3 protein: CASTRTGEGRYGYTF
J gene: TRBJ2-5; CDR3 length: 14; V gene: TRBV11-2; clone size: NA; D gene: NA; CDR3 DNA: TGTGCCAGCAGCTTAGTACAGGGTCCGTCGTCCCAGTACTTC; CDR3 protein: CASSLVQGPSSQYF
J gene: TRBJ1-5; CDR3 length: 15; V gene: TRBV5-6; clone size: NA; D gene: TRBD1; CDR3 DNA: TGTGCCAGCAGCTACGGGACAGGGATTGGTCAGCCCCAGCATTTT; CDR3 protein: CASSYGTGIGQPQHF
J gene: TRBJ1-2; CDR3 length: 14; V gene: TRBV28; clone size: NA; D gene: TRBD1; CDR3 DNA: TGTGCCAGCAGTCGACAAGGACAGGGTTATGGCTACACCTTC; CDR3 protein: CASSRQGQGYGYTF
J gene: TRBJ2-3; CDR3 length: 14; V gene: TRBV7-9; clone size: NA; D gene: TRBD2; CDR3 DNA: TGTGCCAGCAGCTTGACTAGCGGGGTGGGTACGCAGTATTTT; CDR3 protein: CASSLTSGVGTQYF
J gene: TRBJ2-2; CDR3 length: 17; V gene: TRBV25-1; clone size: NA; D gene: TRBD2; CDR3 DNA: TGTGCCAGCAGTGAAGTGGGACTAGCGGGGCAGTTCGGGGAGCTGTTTTTT; CDR3 protein: CASSEVGLAGQFGELFF
J gene: TRBJ2-3; CDR3 length: 13; V gene: TRBV30; clone size: NA; D gene: TRBD2; CDR3 DNA: TGTGCCCGTCACGGGGAGGGGACAGATACGCAGTATTTT; CDR3 protein: CARHGEGTDTQYF
J gene: TRBJ2-3; CDR3 length: 14; V gene: TRBV7-2; clone size: NA; D gene: TRBD2; CDR3 DNA: TGTGCCAGCAGCCGGAGGACTAGCGGGGATACGCAGTATTTT; CDR3 protein: CASSRRTSGDTQYF
J gene: TRBJ2-1; CDR3 length: 18; V gene: TRBV12-5; clone size: NA; D gene: TRBD1; CDR3 DNA: TGTGCTAGTGGTTTGGTACTGTTTGGGGACAGGGGGGAAAATGAGCAGTTCTTC; CDR3 protein: CASGLVLFGDRGENEQFF
J gene: TRBJ1-5; CDR3 length: 15; V gene: TRBV5-1; clone size: NA; D gene: NA; CDR3 DNA: TGCGCCAGCAGCCTAGACGGGCAGGGAAATCAGCCCCAGCATTTT; CDR3 protein: CASSLDGQGNQPQHF
J gene: TRBJ1-2; CDR3 length: 13; V gene: TRBV21-1; clone size: NA; D gene: NA; CDR3 DNA: TGTGCCAGCATGGTAGGAGGTAACTATGGCTACACCTTC; CDR3 protein: CASMVGGNYGYTF
J gene: TRBJ2-2; CDR3 length: 18; V gene: TRBV10-2; clone size: NA; D gene: TRBD2; CDR3 DNA: TGCGCCAGCAGTAGGACTAGCGGGAGGGCCCCGGACACCGGGGAGCTGTTTTTT; CDR3 protein: CASSRTSGRAPDTGELFF
J gene: TRBJ1-3; CDR3 length: 17; V gene: TRBV9; clone size: NA; D gene: NA; CDR3 DNA: TGTGCCAGCAGCCCCCCCGGCGGGACGAGCTCTGGAAACACCATATATTTT; CDR3 protein: CASSPPGGTSSGNTIYF
J gene: TRBJ2-1; CDR3 length: 15; V gene: TRBV5-1; clone size: once; D gene: NA; CDR3 DNA: TGCGCCAGCAGCTTCGAGGGCTACACCTACAATGAGCAGTTCTTC; CDR3 protein: CASSFEGYTYNEQFF
J gene: TRBJ1-1; CDR3 length: 13; V gene: TRBV18; clone size: NA; D gene: NA; CDR3 DNA: TGTGCCAGCTCACCACCCCTAGGAGGGAAAGCTTTCTTT; CDR3 protein: CASSPPLGGKAFF
J gene: TRBJ2-3; CDR3 length: 15; V gene: TRBV19; clone size: NA; D gene: TRBD2; CDR3 DNA: TGTGCCAGTAGAAGTAGCGGGATAAGCACAGATACGCAGTATTTT; CDR3 protein: CASRSSGISTDTQYF
J gene: TRBJ2-1; CDR3 length: 14; V gene: TRBV19; clone size: NA; D gene: NA; CDR3 DNA: TGTGCCAGTAGTGCGGCGGGTAGCTACAATGAGCAGTTCTTC; CDR3 protein: CASSAAGSYNEQFF
J gene: TRBJ2-1; CDR3 length: 16; V gene: TRBV6-6; clone size: NA; D gene: TRBD2; CDR3 DNA: TGTGCCAGCAGTTATTTGGGGACTAGCTCCTACAATGAGCAGTTCTTC; CDR3 protein: CASSYLGTSSYNEQFF
J gene: TRBJ2-3; CDR3 length: 14; V gene: TRBV30; clone size: NA; D gene: TRBD2; CDR3 DNA: TGTGCCTGGAGTAGACTAGCGGGAGGAGATACGCAGTATTTT; CDR3 protein: CAWSRLAGGDTQYF
J gene: TRBJ2-3; CDR3 length: 12; V gene: TRBV7-9; clone size: NA; D gene: NA; CDR3 DNA: TGTGCCAGCAGCCGCCTAACAGATACGCAGTATTTT; CDR3 protein: CASSRLTDTQYF
J gene: TRBJ1-1; CDR3 length: 15; V gene: TRBV4-1; clone size: NA; D gene: NA; CDR3 DNA: TGCGCCAGCAGCCAAGCGGGGGGTATGAACACTGAAGCTTTCTTT; CDR3 protein: CASSQAGGMNTEAFF
J gene: TRBJ2-7; CDR3 length: 15; V gene: TRBV7-9; clone size: NA; D gene: NA; CDR3 DNA: TGTGCCAGCAGCCAGGCCCCGAGGGAAGCCTACGAGCAGTACTTC; CDR3 protein: CASSQAPREAYEQYF
J gene: TRBJ2-1; CDR3 length: 14; V gene: TRBV25-1; clone size: NA; D gene: NA; CDR3 DNA: TGTGCCAGCAGTGAACCGCAGGGGTACAATGAGCAGTTCTTC; CDR3 protein: CASSEPQGYNEQFF
J gene: TRBJ2-7; CDR3 length: 14; V gene: TRBV3-1/TRBV3-2; clone size: NA; D gene: NA; CDR3 DNA: TGTGCCAGCAGCCTAGACCCAGGGCCCTACGAGCAGTACTTC; CDR3 protein: CASSLDPGPYEQYF
J gene: TRBJ1-1; CDR3 length: 16; V gene: TRBV7-8; clone size: NA; D gene: TRBD1; CDR3 DNA: TGTGCCAGCAGCTTAGGGGAGACAGGGGGCAGAGGTGAAGCTTTCTTT; CDR3 protein: CASSLGETGGRGEAFF
J gene: TRBJ1-2; CDR3 length: 14; V gene: TRBV6-4; clone size: NA; D gene: NA; CDR3 DNA: TGTGCCAGCAGTGACTCTCAGGAAGTGGATGGCTACACCTTC; CDR3 protein: CASSDSQEVDGYTF
J gene: TRBJ1-2; CDR3 length: 15; V gene: TRBV5-5; clone size: NA; D gene: NA; CDR3 DNA: TGTGCCAGCAGCAAGACGGCAGGGGACGGCTATGGCTACACCTTC; CDR3 protein: CASSKTAGDGYGYTF
J gene: TRBJ2-7; CDR3 length: 13; V gene: TRBV5-1; clone size: NA; D gene: NA; CDR3 DNA: TGCGCCAGCAGCTTGGCCGTTCGGGTGGAGCAGTACTTC; CDR3 protein: CASSLAVRVEQYF
J gene: TRBJ2-1; CDR3 length: 15; V gene: TRBV19; clone size: once; D gene: TRBD1; CDR3 DNA: TGTGCCAGTAGCCCGGACAGGGACTCCTACAATGAGCAGTTCTTC; CDR3 protein: CASSPDRDSYNEQFF
J gene: TRBJ2-5; CDR3 length: 12; V gene: TRBV19; clone size: NA; D gene: NA; CDR3 DNA: TGTGCCAGTAGTAGACAGCAAGAGACCCAGTACTTC; CDR3 protein: CASSRQQETQYF
J gene: TRBJ2-3; CDR3 length: 14; V gene: TRBV7-8; clone size: NA; D gene: NA; CDR3 DNA: TGTGCCAGCAGCTTAGGAGCCCGCACAGATACGCAGTATTTT; CDR3 protein: CASSLGARTDTQYF
J gene: TRBJ2-7; CDR3 length: 14; V gene: TRBV5-4; clone size: NA; D gene: NA; CDR3 DNA: TGTGCCAGCAGCTTCGGGGGGCACCCCTACGAGCAGTACTTC; CDR3 protein: CASSFGGHPYEQYF
J gene: TRBJ2-7; CDR3 length: 13; V gene: TRBV9; clone size: NA; D gene: NA; CDR3 DNA: TGTGCCAGCAGCGGACAGCCGGCTAGGGAGCAGTACTTC; CDR3 protein: CASSGQPAREQYF
J gene: TRBJ1-5; CDR3 length: 16; V gene: TRBV4-1; clone size: NA; D gene: NA; CDR3 DNA: TGCGCCAGCAGCCAAGATATGAGGACAAGCAATCAGCCCCAGCATTTT; CDR3 protein: CASSQDMRTSNQPQHF
J gene: TRBJ1-4; CDR3 length: 15; V gene: TRBV7-2; clone size: NA; D gene: NA; CDR3 DNA: TGTGCCAGCAGCTTAGCGCGTTCAACTAATGAAAAACTGTTTTTT; CDR3 protein: CASSLARSTNEKLFF
J gene: TRBJ2-1; CDR3 length: 13; V gene: TRBV10-1; clone size: NA; D gene: TRBD1; CDR3 DNA: TGCGCCAGCAGTGGATACAGGGGAGAGGAGCAGTTCTTC; CDR3 protein: CASSGYRGEEQFF
J gene: TRBJ1-6; CDR3 length: 14; V gene: TRBV7-9; clone size: NA; D gene: NA; CDR3 DNA: TGTGCCAGCAGCCCGAGGACAGTTGATTCACCCCTCCACTTT; CDR3 protein: CASSPRTVDSPLHF
J gene: TRBJ2-1; CDR3 length: 14; V gene: TRBV14; clone size: NA; D gene: TRBD1; CDR3 DNA: TGTGCCAGCAGACGACAGGGGGGGCCCCCCGGCCAGTTCTTC; CDR3 protein: CASRRQGGPPGQFF
J gene: TRBJ1-1; CDR3 length: 15; V gene: TRBV2; clone size: NA; D gene: TRBD1; CDR3 DNA: TGTGCCAGCACTCTGGGGACAGGTCTGAACACTGAAGCTTTCTTT; CDR3 protein: CASTLGTGLNTEAFF
J gene: TRBJ2-5; CDR3 length: 14; V gene: TRBV5-1; clone size: NA; D gene: NA; CDR3 DNA: TGCGCCAGCAGCAGCTCAAGCGGACGAGAGGGGGTATACTTC; CDR3 protein: CASSSSSGREGVYF
J gene: TRBJ2-3; CDR3 length: 18; V gene: TRBV18; clone size: NA; D gene: TRBD2; CDR3 DNA: TGTGCCAGCTCACCGACGTATTTAGCGGGAGGGGACACAGATACGCAGTATTTT; CDR3 protein: CASSPTYLAGGDTDTQYF
J gene: TRBJ2-7; CDR3 length: 14; V gene: TRBV7-2; clone size: NA; D gene: NA; CDR3 DNA: TGTGCCAGCAGCTTAAGTGTCAGGATCTACGAGCAGTACTTC; CDR3 protein: CASSLSVRIYEQYF